The 8 T cell receptor beta chains presented below share a single source sample, sequenced in a study of Graves' ophthalmopathy and Graves' hyperthyroidism. For repertoire sequencing, the TCR beta CDR3 regions were amplified from RNA transcripts. The first round was an RT-PCR with HTBI primers, and the second round was a multiplex PCR. In TCRdb, the multiplex PCR reads were re-called with MiXCR into one record per CDR3 protein. Found here are around 600,000 distinct CDR3 sequences, about 40% of them singletons; the top ten hold over 2.5%. Sequenced: peripheral blood. All receptors come from an adult man with Graves' ophthalmopathy.

There are many counts of this clonotype. The CDR3 nucleotides read TGTGCCAGCAGCTTGGGTACAGCCCACGAGCAGTACTTC. Residues: CASSLGTAHEQYF. The chain is built from TRBV7-9 and TRBJ2-7; D unclear. This CDR3 has 13 residues. Trimming pared 3 bases from V and 5 bases from J, leaving 11 bases between. Per the germline V gene, CDR1 is SEHNR and CDR2 is FQNEAQ (reference sequence).

A note on this clonotype: A read error may explain this, as a much larger clone is one base away. A read error is likely, as this CDR3 ends without the conserved phenylalanine or tryptophan. The chain joins TRBV20-1 to TRBJ2-2; D is unclear. Between the trimmed V and J ends, which lost 0 bases and 4 bases, there was a span of 12 bases. The CDR3 contains 15 residues. Germline CDR1 DFQATT, CDR2 SNEGSKA (reference sequence). The CDR3 protein is CSARDAVVSTGELFS. The CDR3 nucleotides read TGCAGTGCTAGAGATGCAGTAGTGAGCACCGGGGAGCTGTTTTCT.

There are many counts of this clonotype. This rearrangement joins TRBV7-8 to TRBJ2-5; 8 nucleotides agree with TRBD1. V trimming: 1 base; J trimming: 7 bases; junction bases outside the gene matches: 2. CDR3 length equals 13 residues. Germline values: CDR1 SGHVS, CDR2 FQNEAQ. This CDR3 reads CASSLGGTGTQYF. The CDR3 bases are TGTGCCAGCAGCTTAGGTGGGACAGGGACCCAGTACTTC. Using reference TRBV7-8 and TRBJ2-5 for the parts outside the CDR3, the full variable domain is GAGVSQSPRYKVAKRGQDVALRCDPISGHVSLFWYQQALGQGPEFLTYFQNEAQLDKSGLPSDRFFAERPEGSVSTLKIQRTQQEDSAVYLCASSLGGTGTQYFGPGTRLLVL.

V usage is TRBV19 and J usage is TRBJ2-7, with a possible D match to TRBD2 (6 bases). Germline V gives CDR1 LNHDA, CDR2 SQIVND (reference sequence). The CDR3 runs 14 residues. Trimming removed 5 bases from V and 5 bases from J, with 16 bases in between. DNA of the CDR3: TGTGCCAGTAGTGCGGAGGGGAGCAGGGACGAGCAGTACTTC. Translation gives CASSAEGSRDEQYF.

There are a few counts of this clonotype. V usage is TRBV7-9 and J usage is TRBJ2-5; a weak D match, TRBD1 (6 bases). Trimming shortened V by 6 bases and J by 3 bases, and 11 bases separated the two germline ends. Germline V lookup: CDR1 SEHNR, CDR2 FQNEAQ (reference sequence). The CDR3 is made up of 13 amino acids. The CDR3: CASSHRVEETQYF. CDR3 in DNA: TGTGCCAGCAGTCACAGGGTGGAAGAGACCCAGTACTTC.

At least ten counts were recorded for this clonotype. This sequence joins TRBV7-9 and TRBJ1-1; D is possibly TRBD1 (6 bases). In germline, CDR1 is SEHNR, CDR2 FQNEAQ (reference sequence). The ends were cut back, 4 bases at V and 5 bases at J, with 17 bases in the middle. This CDR3 region has 15 residues. CDR3 nucleotides: TGTGCCAGCAGCTATATCCAAGGGGGAATTACTGAAGCTTTCTTT. Amino acid sequence: CASSYIQGGITEAFF.

This sequence joins TRBV7-2 and TRBJ1-6; maybe TRBD1 (5 bases). The CDR3 is made up of 14 amino acids. V was shortened by 4 bases and J by 8 bases, with 12 bases between the two germline ends. CDR1 is SGHTA and CDR2 is FQGNSA in the germline V gene. CDR3 in DNA: TGTGCCAGCAGCTCGTATCAGGGCCATTCACCCCTCCACTTT. Encoded protein: CASSSYQGHSPLHF. The full variable domain, rest sourced from reference TRBV7-2 and TRBJ1-6, is GAGVSQSPSNKVTEKGKDVELRCDPISGHTALYWYRQSLGQGLEFLIYFQGNSAPDKSGLPSDRFSAERTGGSVSTLTIQRTQQEDSAVYLCASSSYQGHSPLHFGNGTRLTVT.

This clonotype was seen many times. The V and J genes are TRBV2 and TRBJ1-5; D is uncertain. The CDR3 consists of 14 residues. Germline CDR1 and CDR2: SNHLY and FYNNEI. V gave up 0 bases and J gave up 7 bases, with 10 bases separating them. The CDR3 loop reads CASSEALQRQPQHF. In DNA form, the CDR3 reads TGTGCCAGCAGTGAAGCGCTTCAGCGGCAGCCCCAGCATTTT.